This T cell receptor (beta chain) originates from a study of OX40 agonist ivuxolimab in advanced cancers. At the level of the whole study: Ivuxolimab was a fully human IgG2 agonistic monoclonal antibody targeting the costimulatory receptor OX40 (CD134). Prior anti-PD-1, anti-PD-L1 or anti-CTLA-4 therapy was permitted, and approximately 40% of dose-escalation patients had received checkpoint inhibitors. Three dose-escalation patients achieved partial responses, one with hepatocellular carcinoma and two with cutaneous melanoma. Of the roughly 50 dose-escalation patients, hepatocellular carcinoma was present in roughly 19, melanoma in some 15, renal cell carcinoma in 9 and head and neck cancer in 9. Peripheral TCRbeta sequencing aimed to test whether ivuxolimab altered TCR sequence diversity and caused clonal T-cell expansion. The paper reports the monotherapy dose-escalation portion (N = 52 patients) of the phase I ivuxolimab trial. Intravenous ivuxolimab was administered to patients every 2 weeks at six dose levels: 0.01, 0.1, 0.3, 1.5, 3 and 10 mg/kg. A male proportion of roughly 80% and a mean age of about 60 years, ranging from roughly 20 to 80, were recorded for the dose-escalation cohort.

For sequencing of the TCRbeta CDR3 region, genomic DNA was extracted from the sorted cells. The immunoSEQ Assay was used for sequencing of TCRbeta CDR3 regions. TCRdb holds this immuneACCESS table with in-frame rearrangements only. Some clones are missing; in checked studies, unresolved V genes explain under half, and the rest has no known cause. A total of about 15,000 clones appear in this sample, approximately 80% of them only once. About 35% of the sample comes from the top ten. CDR1 LGHNA and CDR2 YSLEER were looked up in the germline V gene. Inclusive of the bounding cysteine and phenylalanine, the CDR3 is 15 residues long. Left in the record is the CDR3 DNA by itself, 45 bases read in frame from the first base. Ends trimmed: V by 2 bases, J by 3 bases; bases unmatched to a gene: 6. Points the paper makes about the study in general: Low levels of normalized T-cell clonal expansion were also seen in some patients who did not respond. In the 0.1-3.0 mg/kg groups, partial responders had among the lowest normalized peripheral clonal expansion, particularly in CD8+ T cells. Antigen specificity was not determined for the clonally expanded peripheral T cells. After ivuxolimab, CD8+ T cells had more expanded clones than CD4+ T cells on average. At doses of 0.1 to 3.0 mg/kg, clonal expansion of both CD4+ and CD8+ blood T cells was observed from baseline to week 6.

Patients with a history of autoimmune disease or receiving systemic immunosuppression were excluded from the trial. In every dose cohort, peripheral blood was drawn for TCR sequencing at baseline, cycle 4 day 1, and cycle 7 day 1. Samples were obtained from an open-label, multicenter, first-in-human phase I dose-escalation trial of ivuxolimab. Adults with locally advanced or metastatic head and neck squamous cell, hepatocellular, melanoma or renal cell carcinoma were enrolled in the trial. CD4+ and CD8+ T cells were sorted separately from peripheral blood before TCR sequencing. Comments on this clone: Its antigen remains unidentified. No base-level quality is on record; no much larger clone is a single base apart.

This specimen consisted of CD4+ or CD8+ T cells sorted from blood, obtained in a trial of the OX40 agonist ivuxolimab. The rearrangement joined TRBV4-3 to TRBJ2-7, and 8 junction bases match TRBD1. The TCR sequence derives from an adult with an advanced solid tumor such as melanoma, head and neck, liver or kidney cancer. The DNA sequence is TGCGCCAGCAGCCAACTATCAGGGGGCCGCTACGAGCAGTACTTC. Its product reads: CASSQLSGGRYEQYF.